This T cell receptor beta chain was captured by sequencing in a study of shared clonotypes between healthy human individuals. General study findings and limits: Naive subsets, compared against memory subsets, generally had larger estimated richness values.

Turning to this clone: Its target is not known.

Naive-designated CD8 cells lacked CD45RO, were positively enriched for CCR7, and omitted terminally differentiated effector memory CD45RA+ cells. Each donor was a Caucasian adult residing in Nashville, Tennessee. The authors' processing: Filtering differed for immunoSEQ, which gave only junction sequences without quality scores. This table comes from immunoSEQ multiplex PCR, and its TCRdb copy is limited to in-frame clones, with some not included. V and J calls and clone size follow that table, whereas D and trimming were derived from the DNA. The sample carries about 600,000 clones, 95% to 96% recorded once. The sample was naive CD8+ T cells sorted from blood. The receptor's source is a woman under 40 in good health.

CDR3 coding DNA: TGTGCCAGCAGCTTGAAGCAGGGGCCCCGCACTGAAGCTTTCTTT. Translating it yields CASSLKQGPRTEAFF. The J gene is TRBJ1-1, the V gene TRBV5-4, with a possible D match to TRBD1 (6 bases). The CDR3 is 15 amino acids. The germline gives CDR1 SGHNT, CDR2 YYREEE (reference sequence). V was pared by 1 base and J by 4 bases, with 14 bases between.